This note documents a single T cell receptor (beta chain) sequence. CDR3 size: 13 residues. J lost 10 bases, V lost 6 bases, and 8 bases had no gene match. The source of the sample is a study of blood T cell repertoires in COVID-19. Overall study: The analysed material was cDNA or gDNA that came from T cells, B-cell-depleted T cells, or PBMCs.

Assay used: immunoSEQ multiplex PCR; TCRdb lists only in-frame clones, some missing. There are more than 85,000 clones in the sample; 88% occur only once, and about 2% lies in the top ten. The sequencing sample was made of peripheral blood. The chain carries TRBV12-3 or TRBV12-4 and TRBJ1-5; 8 bases align to TRBD1. The TCR comes from a man in his fifties with COVID-19, enrolled during active disease. CDR3 in DNA: TGTGCCAGCAGCGCCGGACAGGGTCTACCCCAGCATTTT. Residues: CASSAGQGLPQHF.